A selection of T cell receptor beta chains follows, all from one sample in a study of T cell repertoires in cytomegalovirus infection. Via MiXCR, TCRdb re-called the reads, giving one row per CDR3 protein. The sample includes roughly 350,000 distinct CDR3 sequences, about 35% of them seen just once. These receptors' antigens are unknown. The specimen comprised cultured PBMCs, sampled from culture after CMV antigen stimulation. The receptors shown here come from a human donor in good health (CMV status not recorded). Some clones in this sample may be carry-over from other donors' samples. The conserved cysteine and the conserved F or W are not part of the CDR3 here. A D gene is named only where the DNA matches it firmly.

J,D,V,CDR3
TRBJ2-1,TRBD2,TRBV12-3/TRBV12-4,ASRSTSGSNEQF
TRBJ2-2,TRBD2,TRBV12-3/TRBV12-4,ASSFGRATTGELF
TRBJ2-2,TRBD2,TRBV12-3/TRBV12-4,ASSLGPGLAGGDTGELF
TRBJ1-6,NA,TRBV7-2,ASSLAPLWDSPLH
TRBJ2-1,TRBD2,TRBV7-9,ASSHSSGFEQF
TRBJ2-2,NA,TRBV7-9,ASSLVDFWELF
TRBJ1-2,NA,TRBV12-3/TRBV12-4,ASSWRAGRYT
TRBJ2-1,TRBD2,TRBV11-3,ASSNEPLAGFGYNEQF
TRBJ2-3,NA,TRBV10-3,AIRDTDTQY
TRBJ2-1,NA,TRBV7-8,ASRAFWSSYNEQF
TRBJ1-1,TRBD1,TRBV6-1,ASRRDRDYTEAF
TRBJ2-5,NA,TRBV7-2,ASSLDFAVLRETQY
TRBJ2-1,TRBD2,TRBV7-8,ASSALAGDGEQF
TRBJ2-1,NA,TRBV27,ASTPPAGSRYNEQF
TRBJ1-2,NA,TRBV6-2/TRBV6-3,ASSYSKYRVEGGYT
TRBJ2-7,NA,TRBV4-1,ASSIRDGDSYEQY
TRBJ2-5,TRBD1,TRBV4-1,ASSQVGTGLQETQY
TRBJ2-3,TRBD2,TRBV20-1,SAPTSGSGSDTQY